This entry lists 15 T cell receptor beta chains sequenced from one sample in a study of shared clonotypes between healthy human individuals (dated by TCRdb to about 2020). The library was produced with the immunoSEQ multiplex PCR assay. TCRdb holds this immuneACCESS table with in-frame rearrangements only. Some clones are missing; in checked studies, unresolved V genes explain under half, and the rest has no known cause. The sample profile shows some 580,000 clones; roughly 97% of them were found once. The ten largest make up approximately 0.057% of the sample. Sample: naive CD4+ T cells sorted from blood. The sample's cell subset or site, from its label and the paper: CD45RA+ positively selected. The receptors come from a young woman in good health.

The CDR3: CASSDSRNTEAFF. In nucleotides, the CDR3 is TGTGCCAGCAGTGATTCGAGGAACACTGAAGCTTTCTTT. This chain connects TRBV2 to TRBJ1-1, with D unresolved. This CDR3 has 13 residues. Germline loops: CDR1 SNHLY, CDR2 FYNNEI. V was pared by 3 bases and J by 1 base, with 6 bases between.

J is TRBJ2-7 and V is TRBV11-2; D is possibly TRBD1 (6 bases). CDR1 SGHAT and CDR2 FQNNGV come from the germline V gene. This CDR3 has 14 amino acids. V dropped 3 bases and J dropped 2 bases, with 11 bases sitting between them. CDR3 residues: CASSLGARAYEQYF. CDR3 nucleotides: TGTGCCAGCAGCTTGGGGGCCAGGGCCTACGAGCAGTACTTC.

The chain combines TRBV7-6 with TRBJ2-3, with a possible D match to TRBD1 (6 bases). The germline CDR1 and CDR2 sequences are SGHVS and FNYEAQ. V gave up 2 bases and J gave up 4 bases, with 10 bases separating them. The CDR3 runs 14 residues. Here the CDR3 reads CASSLNSGADTQYF. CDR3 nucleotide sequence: TGTGCCAGCAGCTTAAATTCAGGGGCAGATACGCAGTATTTT.

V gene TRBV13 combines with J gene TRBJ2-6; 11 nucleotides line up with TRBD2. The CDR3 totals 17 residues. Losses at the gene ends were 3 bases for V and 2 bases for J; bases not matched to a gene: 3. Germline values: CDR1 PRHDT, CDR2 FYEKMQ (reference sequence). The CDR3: CASSFLLAGAGANVLTF. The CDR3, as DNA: TGTGCCAGCAGCTTTTTACTAGCGGGAGCTGGGGCCAACGTCCTGACTTTC.

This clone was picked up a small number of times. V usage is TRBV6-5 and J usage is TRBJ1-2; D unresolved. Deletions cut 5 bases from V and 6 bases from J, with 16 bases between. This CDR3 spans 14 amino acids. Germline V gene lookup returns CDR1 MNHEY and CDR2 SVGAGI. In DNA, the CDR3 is TGTGCCAGCAGTCTCGACCCTACTGGGAATGGCTACACCTTC. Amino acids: CASSLDPTGNGYTF.

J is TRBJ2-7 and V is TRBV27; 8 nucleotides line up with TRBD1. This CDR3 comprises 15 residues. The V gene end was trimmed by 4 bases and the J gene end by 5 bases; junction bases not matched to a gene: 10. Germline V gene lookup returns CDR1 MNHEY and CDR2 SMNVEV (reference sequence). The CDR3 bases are TGTGCCAGCAGTTACCTGGACAGGGTAAACAACGAGCAGTACTTC. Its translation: CASSYLDRVNNEQYF.

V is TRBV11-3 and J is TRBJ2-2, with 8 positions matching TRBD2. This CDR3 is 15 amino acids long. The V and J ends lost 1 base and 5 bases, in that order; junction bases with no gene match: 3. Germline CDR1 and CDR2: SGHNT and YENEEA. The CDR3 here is CASSLGPSGTGELFF. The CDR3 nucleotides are TGTGCCAGCAGCTTAGGCCCTAGCGGGACCGGGGAGCTGTTTTTT.

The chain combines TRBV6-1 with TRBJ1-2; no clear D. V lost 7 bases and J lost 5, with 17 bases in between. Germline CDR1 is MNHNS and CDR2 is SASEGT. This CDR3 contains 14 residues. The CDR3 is CASTKTDGDYGYTF. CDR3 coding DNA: TGTGCCAGCACCAAGACGGACGGCGATTATGGCTACACCTTC.

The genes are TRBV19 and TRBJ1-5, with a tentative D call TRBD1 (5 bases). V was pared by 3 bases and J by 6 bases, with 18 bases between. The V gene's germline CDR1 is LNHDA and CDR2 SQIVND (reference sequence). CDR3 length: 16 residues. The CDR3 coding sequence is TGTGCCAGTAGTATCAGAACGGGCCTGCAGGGTCAGCCCCAGCATTTT. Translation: CASSIRTGLQGQPQHF. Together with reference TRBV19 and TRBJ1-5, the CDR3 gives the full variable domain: DGGITQSPKYLFRKEGQNVTLSCEQNLNHDAMYWYRQDPGQGLRLIYYSQIVNDFQKGDIAEGYSVSREKKESFPLTVTSAQKNPTAFYLCASSIRTGLQGQPQHFGDGTRLSIL.

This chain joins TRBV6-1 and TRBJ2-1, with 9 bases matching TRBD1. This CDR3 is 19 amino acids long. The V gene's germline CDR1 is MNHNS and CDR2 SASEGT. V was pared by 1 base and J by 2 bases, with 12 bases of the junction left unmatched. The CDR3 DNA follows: TGTGCCAGCAGTGAAGGTAACCGGGACAGGGTTTGGGCCTACAATGAGCAGTTCTTC. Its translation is CASSEGNRDRVWAYNEQFF.

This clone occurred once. The CDR3 nucleotides read TGTGCCAAAGGAGAACGGGGGAACACTGAAGCTTTCTTT. This translates into CAKGERGNTEAFF. The chain is built from TRBV6-1 and TRBJ1-1; D is unresolved. The CDR3 totals 13 residues. Between the trimmed V and J ends, which lost 10 bases and 1 base, there was a span of 13 bases. Germline assignment: CDR1 MNHNS and CDR2 SASEGT.

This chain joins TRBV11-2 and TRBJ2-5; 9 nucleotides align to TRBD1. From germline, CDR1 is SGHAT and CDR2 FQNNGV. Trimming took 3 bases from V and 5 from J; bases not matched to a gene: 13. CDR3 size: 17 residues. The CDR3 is CASSLEMWRTGEETQYF. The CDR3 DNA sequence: TGTGCCAGCAGCTTGGAGATGTGGCGGACAGGGGAGGAGACCCAGTACTTC.

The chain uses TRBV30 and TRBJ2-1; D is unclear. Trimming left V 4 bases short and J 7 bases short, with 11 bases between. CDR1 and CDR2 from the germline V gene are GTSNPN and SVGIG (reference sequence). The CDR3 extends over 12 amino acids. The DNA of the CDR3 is TGTGCCTGGACCCACCCCCCTAATGAGCAGTTCTTC. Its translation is CAWTHPPNEQFF.

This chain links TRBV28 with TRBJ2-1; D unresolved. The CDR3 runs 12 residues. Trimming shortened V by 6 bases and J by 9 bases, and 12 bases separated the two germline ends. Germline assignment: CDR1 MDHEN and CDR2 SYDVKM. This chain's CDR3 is CASSLIRREQFF. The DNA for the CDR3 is TGTGCCAGCAGCTTAATAAGACGTGAGCAGTTCTTC.

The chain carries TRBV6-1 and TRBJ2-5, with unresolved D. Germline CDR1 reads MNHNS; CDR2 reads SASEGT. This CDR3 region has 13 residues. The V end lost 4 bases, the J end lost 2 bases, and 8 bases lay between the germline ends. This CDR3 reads CASSVGWQETQYF. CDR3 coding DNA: TGTGCCAGCAGTGTCGGTTGGCAAGAGACCCAGTACTTC.